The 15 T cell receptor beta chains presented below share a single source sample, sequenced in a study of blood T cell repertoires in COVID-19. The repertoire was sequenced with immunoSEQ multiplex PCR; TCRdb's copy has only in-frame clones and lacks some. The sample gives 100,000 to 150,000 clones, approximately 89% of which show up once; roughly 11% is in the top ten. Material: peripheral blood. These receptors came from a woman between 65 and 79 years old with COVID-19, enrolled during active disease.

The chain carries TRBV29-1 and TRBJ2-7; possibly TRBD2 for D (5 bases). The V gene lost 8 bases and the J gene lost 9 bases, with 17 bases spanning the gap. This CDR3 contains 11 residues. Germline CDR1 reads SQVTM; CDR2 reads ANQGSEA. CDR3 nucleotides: TGCAGCCCCTTCCCGGGGAATGGGCAGTACTTC. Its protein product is CSPFPGNGQYF.

The CDR3 sequence is CASSYGAYYGYTF. The CDR3 DNA is TGTGCCAGCAGTTACGGGGCGTACTATGGCTACACCTTC. The chain employs TRBV6-5 and TRBJ1-2, with a tentative D call TRBD1 (5 bases). V dropped 2 bases and J dropped 3 bases, with 7 bases sitting between them. CDR1 and CDR2 (germline): MNHEY, SVGAGI. CDR3 length equals 13 residues.

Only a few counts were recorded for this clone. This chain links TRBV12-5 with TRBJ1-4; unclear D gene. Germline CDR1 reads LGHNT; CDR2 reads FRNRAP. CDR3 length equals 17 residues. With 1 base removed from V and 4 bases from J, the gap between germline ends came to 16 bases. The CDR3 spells CASGLASSRAHNEKLFF. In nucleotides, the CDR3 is TGTGCTAGTGGTTTGGCCTCATCGAGGGCTCATAATGAAAAACTGTTTTTT. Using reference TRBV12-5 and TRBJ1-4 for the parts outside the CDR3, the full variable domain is DARVTQTPRHKVTEMGQEVTMRCQPILGHNTVFWYRQTMMQGLELLAYFRNRAPLDDSGMPKDRFSAEMPDATLATLKIQPSEPRDSAVYFCASGLASSRAHNEKLFFGSGTQLSVL.

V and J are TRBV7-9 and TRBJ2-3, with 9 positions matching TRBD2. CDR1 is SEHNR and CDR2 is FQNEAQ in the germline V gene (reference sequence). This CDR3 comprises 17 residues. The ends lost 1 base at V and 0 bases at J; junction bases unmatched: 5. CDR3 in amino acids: CASSLGSGGPSTDTQYF. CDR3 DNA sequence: TGTGCCAGCAGCTTAGGCAGCGGGGGGCCCAGCACAGATACGCAGTATTTT.

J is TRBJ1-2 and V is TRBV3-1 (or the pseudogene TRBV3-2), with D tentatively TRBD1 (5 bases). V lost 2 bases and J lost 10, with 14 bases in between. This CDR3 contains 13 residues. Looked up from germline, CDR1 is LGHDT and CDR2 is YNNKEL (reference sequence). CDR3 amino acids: CASSQQNRLHYTF. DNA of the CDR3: TGTGCCAGCAGCCAACAGAACAGGCTACACTACACCTTC.

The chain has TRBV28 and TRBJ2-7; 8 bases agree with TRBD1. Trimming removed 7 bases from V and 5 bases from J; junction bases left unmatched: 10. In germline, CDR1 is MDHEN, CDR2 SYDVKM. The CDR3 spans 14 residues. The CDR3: CASNPGQDFHEQYF. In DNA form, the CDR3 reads TGTGCCAGCAACCCGGGACAGGATTTTCACGAGCAGTACTTC.

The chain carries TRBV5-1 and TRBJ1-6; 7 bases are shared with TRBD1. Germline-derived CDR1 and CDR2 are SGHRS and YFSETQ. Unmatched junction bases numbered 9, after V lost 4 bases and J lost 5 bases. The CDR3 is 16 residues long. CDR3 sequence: CASSLDRPRDNSPLHF. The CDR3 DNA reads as TGCGCCAGCAGCCTGGACAGGCCCAGGGATAATTCACCCCTCCACTTT.

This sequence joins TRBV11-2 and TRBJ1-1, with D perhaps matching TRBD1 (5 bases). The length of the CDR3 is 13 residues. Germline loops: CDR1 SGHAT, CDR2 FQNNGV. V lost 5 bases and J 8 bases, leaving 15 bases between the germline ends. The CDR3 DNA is TGTGCCAGCAGCCAAACCGGACAAGAGGAAGCTTTCTTT. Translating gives CASSQTGQEEAFF.

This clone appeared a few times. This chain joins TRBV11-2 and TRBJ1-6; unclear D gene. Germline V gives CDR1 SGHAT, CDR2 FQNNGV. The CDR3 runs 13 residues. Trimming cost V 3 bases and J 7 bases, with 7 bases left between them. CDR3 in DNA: TGTGCCAGCAGCTTTCAGGAAAATTCACCCCTCCACTTT. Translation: CASSFQENSPLHF.

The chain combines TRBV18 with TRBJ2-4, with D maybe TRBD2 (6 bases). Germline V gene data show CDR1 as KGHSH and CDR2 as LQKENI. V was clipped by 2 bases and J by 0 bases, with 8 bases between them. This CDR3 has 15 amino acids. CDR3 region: CASSPAGLAKNIQYF. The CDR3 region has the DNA TGTGCCAGCTCACCAGCGGGGTTAGCCAAAAACATTCAGTACTTC. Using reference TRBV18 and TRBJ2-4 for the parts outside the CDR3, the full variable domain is NAGVMQNPRHLVRRRGQEARLRCSPMKGHSHVYWYRQLPEEGLKFMVYLQKENIIDESGMPKERFSAEFPKEGPSILRIQQVVRGDSAAYFCASSPAGLAKNIQYFGAGTRLSVL.

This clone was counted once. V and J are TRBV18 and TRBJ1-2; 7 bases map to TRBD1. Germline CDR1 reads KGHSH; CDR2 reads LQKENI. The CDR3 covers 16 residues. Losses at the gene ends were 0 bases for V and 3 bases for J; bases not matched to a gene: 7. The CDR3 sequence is CASSPPWDSLDYGYTF. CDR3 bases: TGTGCCAGCTCACCACCCTGGGACAGCTTAGACTATGGCTACACCTTC.

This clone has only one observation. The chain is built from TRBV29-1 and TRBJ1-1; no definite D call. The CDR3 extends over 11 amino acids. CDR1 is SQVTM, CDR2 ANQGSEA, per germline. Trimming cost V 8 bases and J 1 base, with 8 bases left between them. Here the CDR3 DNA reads TGCAGCTTGACACAGAACACTGAAGCTTTCTTT. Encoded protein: CSLTQNTEAFF.

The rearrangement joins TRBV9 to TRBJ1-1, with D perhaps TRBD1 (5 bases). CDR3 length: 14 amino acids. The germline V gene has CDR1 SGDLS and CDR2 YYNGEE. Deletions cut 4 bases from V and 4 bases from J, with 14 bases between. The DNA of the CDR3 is TGTGCCAGCAGCCCCGATGGAGGGGCCACTGAAGCTTTCTTT. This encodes CASSPDGGATEAFF.

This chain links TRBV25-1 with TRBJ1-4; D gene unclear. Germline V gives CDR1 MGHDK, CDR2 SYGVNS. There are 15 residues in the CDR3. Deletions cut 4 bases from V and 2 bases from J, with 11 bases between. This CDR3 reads CASSVRTSTNEKLFF. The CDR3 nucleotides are TGTGCCAGCAGTGTGAGAACCTCCACTAATGAAAAACTGTTTTTT.

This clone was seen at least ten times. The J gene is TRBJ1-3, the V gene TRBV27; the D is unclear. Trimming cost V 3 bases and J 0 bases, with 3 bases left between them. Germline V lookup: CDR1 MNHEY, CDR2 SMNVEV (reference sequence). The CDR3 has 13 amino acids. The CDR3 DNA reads TGTGCCAGCAGTTTTAACTCTGGAAACACCATATATTTT. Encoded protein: CASSFNSGNTIYF.